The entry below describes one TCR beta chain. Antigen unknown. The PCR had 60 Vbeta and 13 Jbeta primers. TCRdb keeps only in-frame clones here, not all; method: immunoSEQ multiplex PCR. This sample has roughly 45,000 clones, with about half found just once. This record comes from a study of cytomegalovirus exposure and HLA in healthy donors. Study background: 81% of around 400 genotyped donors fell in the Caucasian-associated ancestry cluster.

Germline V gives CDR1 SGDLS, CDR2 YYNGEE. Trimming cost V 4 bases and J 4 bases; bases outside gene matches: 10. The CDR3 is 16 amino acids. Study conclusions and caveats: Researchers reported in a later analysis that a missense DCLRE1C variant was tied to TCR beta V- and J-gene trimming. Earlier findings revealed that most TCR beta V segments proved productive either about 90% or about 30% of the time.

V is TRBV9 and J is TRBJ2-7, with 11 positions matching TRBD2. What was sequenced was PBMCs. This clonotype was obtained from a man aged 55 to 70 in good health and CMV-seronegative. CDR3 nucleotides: TGTGCCAGCAGCCAACGAGGGACTAGCGGATTTTACGAGCAGTACTTC. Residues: CASSQRGTSGFYEQYF.